The subject of this entry is one T cell receptor beta chain. Germline CDR1 is ENHRY and CDR2 is SYGVKD. J was trimmed by 3 bases and V by 6 bases; bases with no gene match: 8. CDR3 length: 15 amino acids. This entry comes from a study of siplizumab effects on memory and regulatory T cells. Method: immunoSEQ multiplex PCR; TCRdb's copy keeps in-frame clones and lacks some. The sample contains some 120,000 clones, around 94% of which appear only once. This receptor was taken from a human donor in good health. Sequenced sample: non-Treg CD4+ T cells sorted from blood. This chain uses TRBV10-3 with TRBJ2-3; 8 bases align to TRBD2. The CDR3 bases are TGTGCCATCAGGGAAGAGCGGGAGTGGACAGATACGCAGTATTTT. Its translation: CAIREEREWTDTQYF.